This T cell receptor beta chain derives from a study of a mutant IDH1 vaccine in newly diagnosed glioma. CDR1 and CDR2 from the germline V gene are MGHDK and SYGVNS. Trimming pared 5 bases from V and 7 bases from J, leaving 18 bases between. The CDR3 consists of 14 residues. With respect to this clone: Its antigen is currently unknown.

Libraries were prepared by immunoSEQ multiplex PCR; TCRdb keeps only in-frame clonotypes and omits some of them. The data show about 42,000 clones, 75% to 90% seen once. Time point meaning: week 5, during vaccination. Every single dose of the vaccine, 300 ug of mutant IDH1 20-mer peptide, came with topical imiquimod. This TCR came from a man between 40 and 49 years old with glioma. The gene calls are TRBV25-1 and TRBJ2-7, with a weak D call TRBD2 (5 bases). This sample comprised PBMCs, obtained from a glioma patient whose treatment included an IDH1 peptide vaccine. The chain's CDR3 is CASSPHAGLTEQYF. The CDR3 bases are TGTGCCAGCAGTCCACATGCGGGCCTCACGGAGCAGTACTTC.